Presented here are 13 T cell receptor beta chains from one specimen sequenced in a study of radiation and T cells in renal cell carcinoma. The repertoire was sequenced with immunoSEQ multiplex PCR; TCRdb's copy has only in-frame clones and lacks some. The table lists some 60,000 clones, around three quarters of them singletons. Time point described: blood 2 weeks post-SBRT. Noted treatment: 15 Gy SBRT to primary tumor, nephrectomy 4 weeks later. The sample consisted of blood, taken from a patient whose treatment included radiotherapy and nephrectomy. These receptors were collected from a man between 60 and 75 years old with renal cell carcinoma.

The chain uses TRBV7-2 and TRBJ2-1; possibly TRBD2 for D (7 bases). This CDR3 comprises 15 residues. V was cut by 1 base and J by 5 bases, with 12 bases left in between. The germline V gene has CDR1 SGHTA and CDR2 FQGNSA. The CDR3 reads CASSLEWGGNNEQFF. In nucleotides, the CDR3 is TGTGCCAGCAGCTTAGAGTGGGGGGGCAACAATGAGCAGTTCTTC.

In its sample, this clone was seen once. CDR3 sequence reads: CASSQGDRGGTGELFF. The DNA of the CDR3 is TGCGCCAGCAGCCAAGGGGACAGGGGTGGCACCGGGGAGCTGTTTTTT. This chain uses TRBV4-1 with TRBJ2-2, with 10 bases matching TRBD1. The CDR3 length is 16 residues. Germline trimming cut 1 base from V and 4 bases from J; bases unmatched to any gene: 3. Germline values: CDR1 MGHRA, CDR2 YSYEKL.

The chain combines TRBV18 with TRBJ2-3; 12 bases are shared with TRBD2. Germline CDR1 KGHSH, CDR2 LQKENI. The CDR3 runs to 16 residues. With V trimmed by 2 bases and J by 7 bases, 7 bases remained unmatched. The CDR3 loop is CASSPETSGRKNTQYF. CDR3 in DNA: TGTGCCAGCTCACCAGAAACTAGCGGGAGGAAGAATACGCAGTATTTT. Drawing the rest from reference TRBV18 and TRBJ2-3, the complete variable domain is NAGVMQNPRHLVRRRGQEARLRCSPMKGHSHVYWYRQLPEEGLKFMVYLQKENIIDESGMPKERFSAEFPKEGPSILRIQQVVRGDSAAYFCASSPETSGRKNTQYFGPGTRLTVL.

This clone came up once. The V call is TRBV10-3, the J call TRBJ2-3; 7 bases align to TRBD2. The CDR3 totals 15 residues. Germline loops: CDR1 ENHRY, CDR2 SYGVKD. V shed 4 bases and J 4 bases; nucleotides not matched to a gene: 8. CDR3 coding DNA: TGTGCCATCAGTGTCGTGGGGGGGAGTGCAGATACGCAGTATTTT. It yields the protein CAISVVGGSADTQYF.

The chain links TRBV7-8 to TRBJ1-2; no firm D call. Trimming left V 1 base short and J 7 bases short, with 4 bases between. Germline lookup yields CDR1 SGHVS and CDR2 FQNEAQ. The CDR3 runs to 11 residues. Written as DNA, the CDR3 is TGTGCCAGCAGCTTAGGCTTTGGCTACACCTTC. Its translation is CASSLGFGYTF.

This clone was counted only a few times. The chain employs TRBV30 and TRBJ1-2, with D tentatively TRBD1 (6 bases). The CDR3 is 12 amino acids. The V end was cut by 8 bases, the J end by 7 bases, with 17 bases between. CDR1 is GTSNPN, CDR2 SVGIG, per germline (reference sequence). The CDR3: CARHRAQGGYTF. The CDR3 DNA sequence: TGTGCCCGCCACAGGGCCCAGGGTGGCTACACCTTC.

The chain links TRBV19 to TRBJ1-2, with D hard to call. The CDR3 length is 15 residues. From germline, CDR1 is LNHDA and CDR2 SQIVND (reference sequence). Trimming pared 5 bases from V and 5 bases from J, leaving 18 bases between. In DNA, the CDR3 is TGTGCCAGTAGTCTAACCCCTCCCGCTCTATATGGCTACACCTTC. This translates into CASSLTPPALYGYTF.

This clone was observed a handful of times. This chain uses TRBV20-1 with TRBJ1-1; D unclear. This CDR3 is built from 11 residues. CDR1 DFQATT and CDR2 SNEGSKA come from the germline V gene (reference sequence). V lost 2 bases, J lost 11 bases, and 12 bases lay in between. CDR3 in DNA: TGCAGTGCTAGACCGCAAGCAGAGGCTTTCTTT. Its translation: CSARPQAEAFF.

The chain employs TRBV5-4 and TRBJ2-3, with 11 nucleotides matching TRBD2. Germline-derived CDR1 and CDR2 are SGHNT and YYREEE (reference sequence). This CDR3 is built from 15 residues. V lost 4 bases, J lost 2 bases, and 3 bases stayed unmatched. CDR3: CASSLAGGLTDTQYF. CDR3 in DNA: TGTGCCAGCAGCCTAGCGGGGGGACTCACAGATACGCAGTATTTT.

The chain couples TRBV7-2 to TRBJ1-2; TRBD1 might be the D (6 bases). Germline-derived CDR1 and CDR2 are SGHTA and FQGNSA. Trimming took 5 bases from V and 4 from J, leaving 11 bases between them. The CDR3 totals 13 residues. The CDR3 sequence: CASSPQGPYGYTF. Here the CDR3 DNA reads TGTGCCAGCAGCCCCCAGGGGCCCTATGGCTACACCTTC.

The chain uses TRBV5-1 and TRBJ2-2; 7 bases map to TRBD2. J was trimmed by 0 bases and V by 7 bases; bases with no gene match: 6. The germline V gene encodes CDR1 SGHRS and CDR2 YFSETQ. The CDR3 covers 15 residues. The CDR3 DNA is TGCGCCAGCTTCTCGGGGGGTTCGAACACCGGGGAGCTGTTTTTT. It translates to CASFSGGSNTGELFF.

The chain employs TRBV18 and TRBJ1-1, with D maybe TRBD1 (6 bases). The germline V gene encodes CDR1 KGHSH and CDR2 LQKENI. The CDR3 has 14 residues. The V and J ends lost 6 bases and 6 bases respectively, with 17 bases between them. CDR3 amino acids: CASSQQGGRAEAFF. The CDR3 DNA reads TGTGCCAGCTCCCAGCAAGGGGGGCGAGCTGAAGCTTTCTTT.

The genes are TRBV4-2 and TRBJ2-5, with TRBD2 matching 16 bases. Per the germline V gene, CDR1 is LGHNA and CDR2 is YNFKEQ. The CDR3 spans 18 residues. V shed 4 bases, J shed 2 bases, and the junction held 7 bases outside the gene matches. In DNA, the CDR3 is TGTGCCAGCAGCCCGGGACTAGCGGGGGGGCCCGGACAAGAGACCCAGTACTTC. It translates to CASSPGLAGGPGQETQYF.